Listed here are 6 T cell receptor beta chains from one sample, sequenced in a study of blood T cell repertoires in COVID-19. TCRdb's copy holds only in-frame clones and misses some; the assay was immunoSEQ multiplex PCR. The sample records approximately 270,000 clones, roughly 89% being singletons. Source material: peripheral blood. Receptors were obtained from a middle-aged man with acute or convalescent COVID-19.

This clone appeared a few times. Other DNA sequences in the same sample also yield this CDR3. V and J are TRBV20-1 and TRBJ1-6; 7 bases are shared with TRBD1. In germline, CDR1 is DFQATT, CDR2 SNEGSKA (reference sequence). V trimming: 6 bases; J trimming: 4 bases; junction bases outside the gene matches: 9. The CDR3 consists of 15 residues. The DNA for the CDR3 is TGCAGTGCCAGTCCAGGGGGTGTGTATAATTCACCCCTCCACTTT. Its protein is CSASPGGVYNSPLHF.

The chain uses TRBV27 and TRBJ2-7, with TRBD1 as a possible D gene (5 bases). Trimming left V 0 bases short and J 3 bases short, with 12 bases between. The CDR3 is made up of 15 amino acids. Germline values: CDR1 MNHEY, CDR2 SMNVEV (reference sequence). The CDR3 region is CASSLSFGASYEQYF. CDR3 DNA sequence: TGTGCCAGCAGTTTATCCTTTGGGGCGAGCTACGAGCAGTACTTC.

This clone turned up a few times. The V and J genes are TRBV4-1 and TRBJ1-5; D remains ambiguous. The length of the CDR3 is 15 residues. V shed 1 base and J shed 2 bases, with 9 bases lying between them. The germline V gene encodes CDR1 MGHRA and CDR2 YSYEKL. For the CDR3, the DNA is TGCGCCAGCAGCCAAGGAGGGCTCGGCAATCAGCCCCAGCATTTT. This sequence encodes CASSQGGLGNQPQHF.

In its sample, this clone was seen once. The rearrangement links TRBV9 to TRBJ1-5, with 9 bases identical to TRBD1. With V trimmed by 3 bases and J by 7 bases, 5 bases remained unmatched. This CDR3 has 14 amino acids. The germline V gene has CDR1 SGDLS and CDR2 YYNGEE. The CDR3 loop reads CASSADRGGQPQHF. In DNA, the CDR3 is TGTGCCAGCAGCGCGGACAGGGGAGGCCAGCCCCAGCATTTT.

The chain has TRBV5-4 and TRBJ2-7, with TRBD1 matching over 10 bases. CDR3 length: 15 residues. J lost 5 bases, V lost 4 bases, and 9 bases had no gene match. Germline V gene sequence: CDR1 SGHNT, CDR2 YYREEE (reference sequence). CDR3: CASSPPGQGSHEQYF. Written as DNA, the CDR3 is TGTGCCAGCAGCCCACCGGGACAGGGGAGTCACGAGCAGTACTTC.

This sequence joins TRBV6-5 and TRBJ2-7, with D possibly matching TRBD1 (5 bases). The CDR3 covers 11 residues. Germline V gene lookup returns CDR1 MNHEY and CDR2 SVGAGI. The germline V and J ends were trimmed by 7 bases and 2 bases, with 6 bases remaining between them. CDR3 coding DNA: TGTGCCAGCACGGACACCTACGAGCAGTACTTC. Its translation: CASTDTYEQYF.